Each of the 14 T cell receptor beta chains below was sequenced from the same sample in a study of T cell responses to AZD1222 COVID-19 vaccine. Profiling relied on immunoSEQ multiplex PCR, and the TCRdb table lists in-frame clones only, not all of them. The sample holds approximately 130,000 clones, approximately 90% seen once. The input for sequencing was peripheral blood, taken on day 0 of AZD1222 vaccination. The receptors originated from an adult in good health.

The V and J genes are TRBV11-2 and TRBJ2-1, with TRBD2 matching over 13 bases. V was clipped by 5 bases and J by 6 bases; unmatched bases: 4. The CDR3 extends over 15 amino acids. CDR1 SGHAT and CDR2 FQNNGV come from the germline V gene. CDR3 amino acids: CASSRGLAGINEQFF. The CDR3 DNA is TGTGCCAGCAGCCGGGGACTAGCGGGAATCAATGAGCAGTTCTTC.

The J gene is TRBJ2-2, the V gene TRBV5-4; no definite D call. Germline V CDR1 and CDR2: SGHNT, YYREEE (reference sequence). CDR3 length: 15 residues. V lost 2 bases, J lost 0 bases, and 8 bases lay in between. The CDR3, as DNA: TGTGCCAGCAGCTTAGGCCGTCCGAACACCGGGGAGCTGTTTTTT. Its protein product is CASSLGRPNTGELFF.

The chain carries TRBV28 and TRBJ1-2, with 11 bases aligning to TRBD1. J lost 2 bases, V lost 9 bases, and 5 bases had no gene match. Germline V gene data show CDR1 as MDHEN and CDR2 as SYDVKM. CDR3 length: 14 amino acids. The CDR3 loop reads CASRTGGVNYGYTF. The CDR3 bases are TGTGCCAGTCGGACAGGGGGCGTAAACTATGGCTACACCTTC.

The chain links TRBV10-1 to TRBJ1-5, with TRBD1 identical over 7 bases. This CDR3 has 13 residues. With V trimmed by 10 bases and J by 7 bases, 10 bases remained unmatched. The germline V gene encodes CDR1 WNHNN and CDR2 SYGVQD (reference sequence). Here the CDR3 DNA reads TGCGCCACTCCTAAGGGGGCAAAGCAGCCCCAGCATTTT. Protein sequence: CATPKGAKQPQHF.

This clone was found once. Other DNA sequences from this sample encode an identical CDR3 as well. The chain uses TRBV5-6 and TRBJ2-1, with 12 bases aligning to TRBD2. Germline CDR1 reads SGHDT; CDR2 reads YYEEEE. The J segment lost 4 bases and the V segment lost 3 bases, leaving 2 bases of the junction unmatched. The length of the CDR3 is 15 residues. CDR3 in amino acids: CASSSGLAGYNEQFF. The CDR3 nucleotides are TGTGCCAGCAGCTCCGGACTAGCGGGATACAATGAGCAGTTCTTC.

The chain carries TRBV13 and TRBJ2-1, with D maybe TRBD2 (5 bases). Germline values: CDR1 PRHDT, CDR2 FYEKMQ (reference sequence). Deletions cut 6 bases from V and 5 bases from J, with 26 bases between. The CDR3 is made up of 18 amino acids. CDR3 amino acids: CASSPPARPADFHNEQFF. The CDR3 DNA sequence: TGTGCCAGCAGTCCACCCGCAAGACCCGCGGACTTTCACAATGAGCAGTTCTTC.

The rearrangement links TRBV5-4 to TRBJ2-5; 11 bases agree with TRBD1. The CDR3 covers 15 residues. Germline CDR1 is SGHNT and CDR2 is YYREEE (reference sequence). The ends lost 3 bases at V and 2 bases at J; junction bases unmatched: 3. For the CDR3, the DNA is TGTGCCAGCAGCTCGGGGGACAGGGGGCAAGAGACCCAGTACTTC. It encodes CASSSGDRGQETQYF. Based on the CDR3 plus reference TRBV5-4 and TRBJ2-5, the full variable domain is ETGVTQSPTHLIKTRGQQVTLRCSSQSGHNTVSWYQQALGQGPQFIFQYYREEENGRGNFPPRFSGLQFPNYSSELNVNALELDDSALYLCASSSGDRGQETQYFGPGTRLLVL.

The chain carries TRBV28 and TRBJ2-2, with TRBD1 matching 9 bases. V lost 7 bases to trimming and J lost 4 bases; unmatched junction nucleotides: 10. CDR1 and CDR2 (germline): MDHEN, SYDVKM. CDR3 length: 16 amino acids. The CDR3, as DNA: TGTGCCAGCATTGGACAGGGGTTGAGGGGCACCGGGGAGCTGTTTTTT. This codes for CASIGQGLRGTGELFF.

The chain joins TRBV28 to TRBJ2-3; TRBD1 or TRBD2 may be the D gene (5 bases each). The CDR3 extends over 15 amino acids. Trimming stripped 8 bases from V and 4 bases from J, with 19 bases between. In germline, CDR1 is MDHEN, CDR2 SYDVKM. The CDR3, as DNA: TGTGCCAGCTCCAGCTCGGACTTAGGGGCAGATACGCAGTATTTT. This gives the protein CASSSSDLGADTQYF. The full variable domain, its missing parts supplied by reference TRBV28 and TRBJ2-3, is DVKVTQSSRYLVKRTGEKVFLECVQDMDHENMFWYRQDPGLGLRLIYFSYDVKMKEKGDIPEGYSVSREKKERFSLILESASTNQTSMYLCASSSSDLGADTQYFGPGTRLTVL.

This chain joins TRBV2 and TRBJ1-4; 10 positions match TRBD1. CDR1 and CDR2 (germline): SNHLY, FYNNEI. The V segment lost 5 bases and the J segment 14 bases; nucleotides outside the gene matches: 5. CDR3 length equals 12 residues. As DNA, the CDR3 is TGTGCCAGCAGTAAGGGGGACAGGGGCCTGTTTTTT. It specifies CASSKGDRGLFF.

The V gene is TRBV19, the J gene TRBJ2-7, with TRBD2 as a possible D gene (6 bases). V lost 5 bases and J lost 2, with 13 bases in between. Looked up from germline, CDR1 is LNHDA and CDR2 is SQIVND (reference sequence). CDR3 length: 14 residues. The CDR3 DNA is TGTGCCAGTAGTTTGGGAGGTTGGGCCTACGAGCAGTACTTC. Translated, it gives CASSLGGWAYEQYF.

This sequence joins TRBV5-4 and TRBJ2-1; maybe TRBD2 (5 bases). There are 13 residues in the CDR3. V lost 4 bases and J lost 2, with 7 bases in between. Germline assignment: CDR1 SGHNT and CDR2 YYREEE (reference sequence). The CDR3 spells CASSPAAYNEQFF. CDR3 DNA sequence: TGTGCCAGCAGCCCAGCGGCCTACAATGAGCAGTTCTTC. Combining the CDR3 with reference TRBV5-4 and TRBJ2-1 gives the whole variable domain ETGVTQSPTHLIKTRGQQVTLRCSSQSGHNTVSWYQQALGQGPQFIFQYYREEENGRGNFPPRFSGLQFPNYSSELNVNALELDDSALYLCASSPAAYNEQFFGPGTRLTVL.

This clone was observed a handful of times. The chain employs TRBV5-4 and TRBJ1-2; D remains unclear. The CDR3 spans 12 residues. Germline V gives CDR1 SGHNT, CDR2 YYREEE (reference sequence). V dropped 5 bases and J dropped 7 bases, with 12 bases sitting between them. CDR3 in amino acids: CASRPVSGGYTF. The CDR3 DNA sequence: TGTGCCAGCAGACCCGTCAGCGGTGGCTACACCTTC.

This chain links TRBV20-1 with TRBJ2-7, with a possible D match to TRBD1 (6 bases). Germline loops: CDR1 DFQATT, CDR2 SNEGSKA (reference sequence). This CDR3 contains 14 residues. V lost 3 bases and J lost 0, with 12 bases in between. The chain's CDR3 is CSASYWDNSYEQYF. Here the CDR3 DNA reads TGCAGTGCTAGTTATTGGGACAACTCCTACGAGCAGTACTTC.